Listed below are T cell receptor beta chains from one sample, sequenced in a study of blood T cells in healthy people across ages. In TCRdb, the 5' RACE reads were re-called with MiXCR into one record per CDR3 protein. The data show some 1.7 million distinct CDR3 sequences, roughly 30% seen once. The material sequenced was blood. The receptors derive from a woman in her twenties or thirties in good health. The CDR3 runs from the conserved cysteine through the conserved F or W. The order of the fields is J gene, V gene, D gene, CDR3 protein. D genes are given only for firm matches.

>TRBJ2-1|TRBV4-1|-
CASSQLSGPRSEQFF
>TRBJ2-1|TRBV7-2|TRBD2
CASSPGFTSGMYNEQFF
>TRBJ2-6|TRBV5-1|-
CASSLSRTVFGANVLTF
>TRBJ2-7|TRBV5-6|TRBD2
CASSTGTSDNFPYEQYF
>TRBJ2-4|TRBV10-3|-
CAISGESGQPKNIQYF
>TRBJ1-2|TRBV2|-
CASLVDTSYGYTF
>TRBJ2-7|TRBV6-5|TRBD2
CASSSEREGRAGGLYEQYF
>TRBJ2-7|TRBV27|-
CASRGFLGREQYF
>TRBJ1-2|TRBV7-9|TRBD1
CASSLGGTGDRRLTYGYTF
>TRBJ2-2|TRBV7-6|TRBD2
CASSLFQRGSTGELFF
>TRBJ2-7|TRBV20-1|-
CSAPGRGSNYEQYF
>TRBJ2-1|TRBV7-2|-
CASRTEGVGVNEQFF
>TRBJ2-3|TRBV25-1|-
CASSNWGDRPDTQYF
>TRBJ2-1|TRBV18|TRBD1
CASSPDRSSYEQFF
>TRBJ2-3|TRBV7-9|TRBD2
CASSFGLAGYTQYF
>TRBJ2-1|TRBV11-3|TRBD2
CASSLVDGGVNEQFF
>TRBJ2-1|TRBV6-2/TRBV6-3|-
CASSSSWDGSGVYNEQFF
>TRBJ2-6|TRBV20-1|-
CSALSERLFSGANVLTF
>TRBJ2-3|TRBV29-1|-
CSGTRGTDTQYF
>TRBJ2-7|TRBV27|-
CASSLSMGGETYEQYF
>TRBJ2-1|TRBV27|TRBD1
CAIASQGAGYEQFF
>TRBJ2-7|TRBV14|-
CASSQIRGYEQYF
>TRBJ1-1|TRBV29-1|-
CSAGETEAFF
>TRBJ2-6|TRBV5-1|-
CASSSISQGSGANVLTF
>TRBJ2-1|TRBV20-1|TRBD2
CSAEVSGGVDNEQFF
>TRBJ1-5|TRBV20-1|-
CSARMGQPNQPQHF
>TRBJ1-2|TRBV3-1|-
CASNQGLGGYTF